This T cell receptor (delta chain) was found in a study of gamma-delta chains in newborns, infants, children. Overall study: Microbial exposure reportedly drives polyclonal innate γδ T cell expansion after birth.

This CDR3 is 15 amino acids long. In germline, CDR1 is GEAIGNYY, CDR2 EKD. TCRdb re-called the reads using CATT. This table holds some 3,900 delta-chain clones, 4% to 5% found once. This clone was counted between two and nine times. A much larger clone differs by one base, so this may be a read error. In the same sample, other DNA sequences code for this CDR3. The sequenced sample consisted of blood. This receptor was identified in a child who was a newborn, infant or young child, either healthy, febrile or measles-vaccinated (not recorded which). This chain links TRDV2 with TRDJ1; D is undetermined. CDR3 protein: CACDTVGSHTDKLIF. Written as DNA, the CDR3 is TGCGCCTGTGACACCGTCGGATCACACACCGATAAACTCATCTTT.